Included here is one T cell receptor beta chain sequence, with context. What it binds is not known. This record belongs to a study of shared clonotypes between healthy human individuals. Study observations and caveats: Deeper or shallower sequencing was expected to change how clonotypes are shared among donors.

Some clones are missing from TCRdb's copy, which holds only in-frame ones; the method was immunoSEQ multiplex PCR. The data contain 450,000 to 500,000 clones, over 70% of them singletons. Unsorted samples used approximately 87 million PBMCs for genomic DNA. From germline, CDR1 is KGHSH and CDR2 LQKENI. This CDR3 comprises 15 residues. Trimming removed 3 bases at V and 5 bases at J, with 17 bases between. Specimen: PBMCs. The sequence was obtained from a woman aged 40 to 55 in good health. Some clones in this sample may be carry-over from other donors' samples. This chain links TRBV18 with TRBJ2-7; a weak D match, TRBD1 (5 bases). CDR3 nucleotides: TGTGCCAGCTCACCCCGGGCAGGGAAGGCGGACGAGCAGTACTTC. This codes for CASSPRAGKADEQYF.